These 14 T cell receptor beta chains were all obtained from the same sample, sequenced in a study of regulatory and conventional T cells in RAG deficiency. Regulatory T cells were sorted from blood as CD4+ CD25-high CD127-low cells. The protocol was immunoSEQ multiplex PCR, while the TCRdb copy is restricted to in-frame clones and leaves out a portion. The repertoire holds about 30,000 clones, with just over 90% as singletons. The same sample was also studied in work on regulatory T cells. According to that study: Primers: 52 TRBV forward and 13 TRBJ reverse.

The sequenced sample was Tregs sorted from blood. Receptors were obtained from a human donor in good health.

V and J are TRBV7-9 and TRBJ2-5, with D tentatively TRBD1 (6 bases). Trimming removed 5 bases from V and 5 bases from J, with 15 bases in between. Germline-derived CDR1 and CDR2 are SEHNR and FQNEAQ (reference sequence). The CDR3 contains 14 residues. The CDR3 coding sequence is TGTGCCAGCAGCGCCCAGGGGCTGGGGGAGACCCAGTACTTC. Translated, it gives CASSAQGLGETQYF.

The rearrangement uses TRBV2 and TRBJ2-5; tentatively, D is TRBD1 (6 bases). Trimming left V 7 bases short and J 2 bases short, with 14 bases between. CDR1 is SNHLY and CDR2 is FYNNEI in the germline V gene. The CDR3 has 14 residues. The CDR3 DNA is TGTGCCAGCACCACAGGGACGGCGCAAGAGACCCAGTACTTC. Translation: CASTTGTAQETQYF.

Notes on this clone: This sample also contains other DNA sequences that code for the same CDR3. The chain links TRBV7-3 to TRBJ2-1, with 9 bases aligning to TRBD2. Germline loops: CDR1 SGHTA, CDR2 FQGTGA. The CDR3 runs 16 residues. The V gene end was trimmed by 3 bases and the J gene end by 4 bases; junction bases not matched to a gene: 7. CDR3 DNA sequence: TGTGCCAGCAGCTTGGGGAGCGGGGGGCCTTACAATGAGCAGTTCTTC. Amino acids: CASSLGSGGPYNEQFF.

The chain joins TRBV29-1 to TRBJ1-1; D unresolved. Trimming stripped 6 bases from V and 0 bases from J, with 11 bases between. Germline CDR1 SQVTM, CDR2 ANQGSEA. The CDR3 totals 13 residues. The CDR3 here is CSVRRGLNTEAFF. DNA of the CDR3: TGCAGCGTCCGACGCGGACTGAACACTGAAGCTTTCTTT.

The J gene is TRBJ1-1, the V gene TRBV5-6; 8 nucleotides agree with TRBD1. V gave up 7 bases and J gave up 3 bases; unmatched junction bases: 8. The germline V gene has CDR1 SGHDT and CDR2 YYEEEE. This CDR3 has 14 amino acids. The CDR3 is CASLLQGADTEAFF. The CDR3 coding sequence is TGTGCCAGCCTCCTTCAGGGGGCGGACACTGAAGCTTTCTTT.

The V gene is TRBV5-1, the J gene TRBJ2-1; no clear D gene. The CDR3 covers 15 residues. Germline assignment: CDR1 SGHRS and CDR2 YFSETQ. V was clipped by 3 bases and J by 1 base, with 11 bases between them. Written as DNA, the CDR3 is TGCGCCAGCAGCTCGAGCGCACATTCCTACAATGAGCAGTTCTTC. This translates into CASSSSAHSYNEQFF.

CDR3 sequence (DNA): TGTGCCAGCAGCCTGGGACAGCGAGCTAACTATGGCTACACCTTC. Translating it yields CASSLGQRANYGYTF. The chain is built from TRBV5-4 and TRBJ1-2; 7 bases fit TRBD1. Germline-derived CDR1 and CDR2 are SGHNT and YYREEE (reference sequence). J gave up 0 bases and V 4 bases, and 6 bases lay outside the gene matches. The CDR3 extends over 15 amino acids.

The chain links TRBV4-1 to TRBJ1-2; TRBD1 might be the D (6 bases). V lost 2 bases and J lost 7, with 11 bases in between. Germline V gives CDR1 MGHRA, CDR2 YSYEKL. This CDR3 is 13 amino acids long. CDR3 loop: CASSQRQAGGYTF. The DNA for the CDR3 is TGCGCCAGCAGCCAACGACAGGCTGGTGGCTACACCTTC.

The chain has TRBV7-8 and TRBJ2-7, with a weak D call TRBD2 (5 bases). Germline loops: CDR1 SGHVS, CDR2 FQNEAQ. This CDR3 contains 12 residues. The V end lost 5 bases, the J end lost 9 bases, and 14 bases lay between the germline ends. As DNA, the CDR3 is TGTGCCAGCAGCCCGGGCCCTCGGGGGCAGTACTTC. It translates to CASSPGPRGQYF.

This sequence joins TRBV12-5 and TRBJ2-2; D is possibly TRBD1 (6 bases). CDR1 and CDR2 (germline): LGHNT, FRNRAP. V lost 6 bases, J lost 0 bases, and 17 bases lay in between. CDR3 size: 17 residues. In nucleotides, the CDR3 is TGTGCTAGTGGGGGTTCACAGGGTCTACCGAACACCGGGGAGCTGTTTTTT. Translated, it gives CASGGSQGLPNTGELFF.

The rearrangement uses TRBV14 and TRBJ1-1, with TRBD1 matching 8 bases. This CDR3 is built from 15 residues. Trimming took 4 bases from V and 10 from J; bases not matched to a gene: 14. Germline-derived CDR1 and CDR2 are SGHDN and FVKESK. This chain's CDR3 is CASSLRGQGAPRAFF. The CDR3 nucleotides are TGTGCCAGCAGCCTTCGGGGGCAGGGGGCGCCGAGAGCTTTCTTT.

The chain combines TRBV4-2 with TRBJ2-5, with D perhaps given as TRBD1 or TRBD2 (5 bases each). Germline V gives CDR1 LGHNA, CDR2 YNFKEQ. The V end lost 0 bases, the J end lost 5 bases, and 10 bases lay between the germline ends. This CDR3 region has 14 residues. CDR3 protein: CASSQEEGFETQYF. The DNA of the CDR3 is TGTGCCAGCAGCCAAGAAGAGGGGTTCGAGACCCAGTACTTC.

The V and J genes are TRBV27 and TRBJ1-2, with TRBD1 as a possible D gene (5 bases). Germline V lookup: CDR1 MNHEY, CDR2 SMNVEV (reference sequence). The germline V and J ends were trimmed by 4 bases and 4 bases, with 13 bases remaining between them. The CDR3 length is 14 residues. The DNA for the CDR3 is TGTGCCAGCAGTTCCTGGGGACCGAGCTATGGCTACACCTTC. Translating gives CASSSWGPSYGYTF.

V and J are TRBV7-3 and TRBJ2-3; D may be TRBD1 (6 bases). Trimming took off 5 bases at V and 6 bases at J, with 12 bases between the two ends. This CDR3 spans 13 amino acids. Germline loops: CDR1 SGHTA, CDR2 FQGTGA. The CDR3 sequence is CASSQQGWDTQYF. The DNA of the CDR3 is TGTGCCAGCAGCCAGCAGGGGTGGGATACGCAGTATTTT.